This TCR beta chain was identified in a study of tumor and adjacent non-tumor tissue in lung cancer. This clonotype was seen many times. Three rounds of nested PCR, following a modified ARM-PCR protocol, produced the TCRbeta library. TCRdb processed the multiplex PCR reads anew with MiXCR; each CDR3 protein has one entry. The data hold tens of thousands of distinct CDR3 sequences, with less than 75% observed a single time. This sample's RNA came from whole unsorted tissue. The normal lung tissue was taken more than 3 cm from the tumor edge. Germline values: CDR1 MNHNS, CDR2 SASEGT. The CDR3 sequence is 15 residues long. V was pared by 0 bases and J by 7 bases, with 7 bases of the junction left unmatched.

This rearrangement joins TRBV6-1 to TRBJ2-5, with 8 bases that match TRBD1. The sequence was collected from a woman in her forties or fifties with non-small cell lung cancer. Sequencing was carried out using distant non-tumor lung tissue. The chain's CDR3 is CASSEASGGRGTQYF. In DNA, the CDR3 is TGTGCCAGCAGTGAAGCCTCAGGGGGCAGGGGGACCCAGTACTTC.